These T cell receptor beta chains were read from a single sample in a study of cytomegalovirus exposure and HLA in healthy donors. Method: immunoSEQ multiplex PCR; TCRdb's copy keeps in-frame clones and lacks some. The sample carries approximately 67,000 clones, 55% to 80% recorded once. The specimen was PBMCs. The source is a woman aged 30 to 39 in good health and CMV-seronegative. The CDR3 runs from the conserved cysteine through the conserved F or W. Fields, in order: clone size, V gene, CDR3 length, J gene, D gene, CDR3 protein, CDR3 DNA. The D gene is left open where the match is weak. Only some rows state a clone size, as once, few, many or a class for expanded clones.

>-|TRBV2|13|TRBJ1-1|-
CASHRDTLTEAFF
TGTGCCAGCCACCGGGACACCCTTACTGAAGCTTTCTTT
>few|TRBV5-1|16|TRBJ2-7|-
CASSLRLTGRNYEQYF
TGCGCCAGCAGCTTGCGGTTGACAGGGAGGAACTACGAGCAGTACTTC
>-|TRBV6-5|13|TRBJ2-2|-
CASSWRVAGELFF
TGTGCCAGCAGTTGGAGGGTTGCCGGGGAGCTGTTTTTT
>-|TRBV30|15|TRBJ2-5|-
CAWSAGQGTQETQYF
TGTGCCTGGAGTGCAGGCCAGGGTACCCAAGAGACCCAGTACTTC
>-|TRBV4-3|19|TRBJ1-1|TRBD1
CASSQDLGQGAHMKGEAFF
TGCGCCAGCAGCCAAGATCTTGGGCAGGGGGCTCATATGAAGGGTGAAGCTTTCTTT
>-|TRBV18|15|TRBJ2-7|TRBD2
CASSDGTSGTYEQYF
TGTGCCAGCTCAGACGGGACTAGCGGGACCTACGAGCAGTACTTC
>-|TRBV18|14|TRBJ1-2|-
CASSPTEGTYGYTF
TGTGCCAGCTCACCAACGGAGGGGACCTATGGCTACACCTTC
>-|TRBV15|16|TRBJ2-7|TRBD1
CATSTRTGGSYYEQYF
TGTGCCACCAGCACCAGAACAGGGGGTTCCTACTACGAGCAGTACTTC
>-|TRBV11-2|13|TRBJ1-1|-
CASSLDRGTEAFF
TGTGCCAGCAGCTTAGATCGAGGCACTGAAGCTTTCTTT
>few|TRBV19|15|TRBJ1-4|-
CASSRRFGRNEKLFF
TGTGCCAGTAGCAGGAGGTTTGGGAGGAATGAAAAACTGTTTTTT
>-|TRBV6-5|15|TRBJ1-1|TRBD1
CAISYRDRGRYEAFF
TGTGCCATCAGCTACAGGGACAGGGGAAGGTATGAAGCTTTCTTT
>-|TRBV2|14|TRBJ1-2|-
CASNLDGVNYGYTF
TGTGCCAGCAATTTGGACGGGGTCAACTATGGCTACACCTTC
>-|TRBV5-4|14|TRBJ2-5|-
CASSQDPREETQYF
TGTGCCAGCAGCCAAGATCCTAGAGAAGAGACCCAGTACTTC
>-|TRBV4-1|16|TRBJ1-1|-
CASAPGGRGGGTEAFF
TGCGCCAGCGCCCCGGGGGGCAGGGGAGGTGGCACTGAAGCTTTCTTT
>-|TRBV11-2|14|TRBJ2-5|TRBD2
CASSPTSRQETQYF
TGTGCCAGCAGCCCGACTAGCCGGCAAGAGACCCAGTACTTC
>-|TRBV15|15|TRBJ2-3|TRBD2
CATSPASGVPDTQYF
TGTGCCACCAGTCCCGCTAGCGGGGTCCCAGATACGCAGTATTTT
>-|TRBV7-9|14|TRBJ1-5|TRBD1
CASSLDRENQPQHF
TGTGCCAGCAGCCTAGACAGGGAAAATCAGCCCCAGCATTTT
>-|TRBV7-9|13|TRBJ1-3|-
CASSPSSGNTIYF
TGTGCCAGCAGCCCCTCCTCTGGAAACACCATATATTTT
>-|TRBV4-1|15|TRBJ1-6|-
CASSQVAYRDSPLHF
TGCGCCAGCAGCCAAGTGGCGTACAGGGACTCACCCCTCCACTTT
>-|TRBV11-2|17|TRBJ2-5|TRBD1
CASSSGRGQGGQETQYF
TGTGCCAGCAGCTCAGGCCGAGGACAGGGGGGTCAAGAGACCCAGTACTTC
>-|TRBV6-6|15|TRBJ2-1|TRBD1
CASSYGTVPYNEQFF
TGTGCCAGCAGTTACGGGACAGTCCCCTACAATGAGCAGTTCTTC
>few|TRBV7-8|14|TRBJ1-3|-
CASSLFLTGNTIYF
TGTGCCAGCAGCTTATTCCTTACAGGAAACACCATATATTTT
>-|TRBV9|14|TRBJ1-5|-
CASSVEAGAQPQHF
TGTGCCAGCAGCGTAGAGGCAGGGGCCCAGCCCCAGCATTTT
>-|TRBV18|15|TRBJ1-2|TRBD1
CASSPGQGGNYGYTF
TGTGCCAGCTCACCGGGACAGGGGGGCAACTATGGCTACACCTTC
>-|TRBV9|15|TRBJ1-2|-
CASSVGGLSAYGYTF
TGTGCCAGCAGCGTAGGGGGACTGTCGGCCTATGGCTACACCTTC
>-|TRBV30|14|TRBJ1-2|TRBD1
CAWRRDRGGYGYTF
TGTGCCTGGAGGAGGGACAGGGGAGGATATGGCTACACCTTC